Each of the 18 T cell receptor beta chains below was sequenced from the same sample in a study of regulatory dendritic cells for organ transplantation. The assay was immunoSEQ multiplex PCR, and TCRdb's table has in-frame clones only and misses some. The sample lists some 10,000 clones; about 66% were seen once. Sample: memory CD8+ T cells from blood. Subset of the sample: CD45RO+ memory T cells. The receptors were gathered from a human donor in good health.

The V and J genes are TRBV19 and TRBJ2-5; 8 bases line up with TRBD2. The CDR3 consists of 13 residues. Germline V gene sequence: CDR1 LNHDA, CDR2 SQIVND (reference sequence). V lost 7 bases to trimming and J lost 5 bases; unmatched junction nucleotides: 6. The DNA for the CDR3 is TGTGCCAGTACCGGGAGGGGCCCGGAGACCCAGTACTTC. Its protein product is CASTGRGPETQYF.

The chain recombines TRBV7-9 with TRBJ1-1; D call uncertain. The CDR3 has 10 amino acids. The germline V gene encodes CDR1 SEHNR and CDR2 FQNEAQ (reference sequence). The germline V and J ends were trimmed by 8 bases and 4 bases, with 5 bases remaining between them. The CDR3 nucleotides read TGTGCCAGCGGTCGCACTGAAGCTTTCTTT. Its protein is CASGRTEAFF.

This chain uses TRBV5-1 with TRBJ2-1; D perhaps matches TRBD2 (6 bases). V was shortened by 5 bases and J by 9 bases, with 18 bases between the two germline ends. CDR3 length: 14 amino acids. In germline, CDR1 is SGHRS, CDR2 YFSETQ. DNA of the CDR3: TGCGCCAGCAGTCCGGGACTCGTGCGTGGTGAGCAGTTCTTC. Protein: CASSPGLVRGEQFF.

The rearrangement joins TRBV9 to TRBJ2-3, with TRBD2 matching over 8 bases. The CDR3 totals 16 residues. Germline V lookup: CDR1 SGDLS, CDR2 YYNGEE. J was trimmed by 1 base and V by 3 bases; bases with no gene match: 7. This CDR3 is CASSGERAGGTDTQYF. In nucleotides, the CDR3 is TGTGCCAGCAGCGGGGAAAGAGCGGGGGGCACAGATACGCAGTATTTT.

CDR3 coding DNA: TGTGCCAGCACTCCGAGGAGAGCCGGGGAGCTGTTTTTT. Amino acids: CASTPRRAGELFF. The chain is built from TRBV2 and TRBJ2-2, with no clear D. The CDR3 consists of 13 residues. V lost 7 bases and J 6 bases, leaving 12 bases between the germline ends. The germline V gene encodes CDR1 SNHLY and CDR2 FYNNEI.

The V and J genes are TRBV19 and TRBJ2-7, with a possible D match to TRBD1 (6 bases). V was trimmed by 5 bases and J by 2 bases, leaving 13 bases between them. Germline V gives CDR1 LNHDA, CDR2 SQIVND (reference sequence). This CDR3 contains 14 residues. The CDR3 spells CASSLDSGAYEQYF. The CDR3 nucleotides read TGTGCCAGTAGTCTGGACAGTGGCGCCTACGAGCAGTACTTC. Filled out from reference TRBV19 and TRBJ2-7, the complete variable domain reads DGGITQSPKYLFRKEGQNVTLSCEQNLNHDAMYWYRQDPGQGLRLIYYSQIVNDFQKGDIAEGYSVSREKKESFPLTVTSAQKNPTAFYLCASSLDSGAYEQYFGPGTRLTVT.

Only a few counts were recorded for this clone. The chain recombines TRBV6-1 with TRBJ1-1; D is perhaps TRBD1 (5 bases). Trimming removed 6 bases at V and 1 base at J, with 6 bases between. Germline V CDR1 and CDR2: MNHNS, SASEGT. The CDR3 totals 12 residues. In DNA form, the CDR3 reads TGTGCCAGCAGCACAGGGAACACTGAAGCTTTCTTT. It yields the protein CASSTGNTEAFF.

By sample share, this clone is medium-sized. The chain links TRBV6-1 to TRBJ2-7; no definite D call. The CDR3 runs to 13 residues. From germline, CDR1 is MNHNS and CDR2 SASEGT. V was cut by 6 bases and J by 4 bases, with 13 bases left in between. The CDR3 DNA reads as TGTGCCAGCAGCCTTACCATATCGTACGAGCAGTACTTC. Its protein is CASSLTISYEQYF.

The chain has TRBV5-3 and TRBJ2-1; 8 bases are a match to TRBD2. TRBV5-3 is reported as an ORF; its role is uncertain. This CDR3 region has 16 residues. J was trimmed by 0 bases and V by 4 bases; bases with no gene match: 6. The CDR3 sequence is CARSGRRGGSYNEQFF. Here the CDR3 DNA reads TGTGCCAGAAGCGGACGACGGGGGGGCTCCTACAATGAGCAGTTCTTC.

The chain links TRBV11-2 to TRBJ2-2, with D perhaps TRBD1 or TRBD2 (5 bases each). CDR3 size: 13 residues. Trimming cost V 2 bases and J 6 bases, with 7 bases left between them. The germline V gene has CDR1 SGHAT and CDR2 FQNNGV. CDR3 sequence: CASSLQGPGELFF. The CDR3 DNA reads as TGTGCCAGCAGCTTACAGGGACCCGGGGAGCTGTTTTTT.

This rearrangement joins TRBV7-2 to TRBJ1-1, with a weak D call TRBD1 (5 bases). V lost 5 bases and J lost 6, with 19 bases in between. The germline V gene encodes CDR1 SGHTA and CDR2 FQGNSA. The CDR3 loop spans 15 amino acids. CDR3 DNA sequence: TGTGCCAGCAGCCATTCGGACACTATGGACCCTGAAGCTTTCTTT. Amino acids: CASSHSDTMDPEAFF.

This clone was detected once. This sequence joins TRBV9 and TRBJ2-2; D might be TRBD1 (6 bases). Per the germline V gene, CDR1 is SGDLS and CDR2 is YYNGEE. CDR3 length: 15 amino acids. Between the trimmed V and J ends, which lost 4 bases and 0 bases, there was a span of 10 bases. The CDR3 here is CASSPWTANTGELFF. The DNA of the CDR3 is TGTGCCAGCAGCCCATGGACAGCGAACACCGGGGAGCTGTTTTTT.

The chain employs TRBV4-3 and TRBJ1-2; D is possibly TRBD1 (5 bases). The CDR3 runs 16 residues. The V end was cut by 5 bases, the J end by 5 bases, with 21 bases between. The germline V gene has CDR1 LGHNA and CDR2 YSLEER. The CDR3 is CASSSVRGWSQYGYTF. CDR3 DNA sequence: TGCGCCAGCAGCAGCGTTCGGGGCTGGAGCCAATATGGCTACACCTTC.

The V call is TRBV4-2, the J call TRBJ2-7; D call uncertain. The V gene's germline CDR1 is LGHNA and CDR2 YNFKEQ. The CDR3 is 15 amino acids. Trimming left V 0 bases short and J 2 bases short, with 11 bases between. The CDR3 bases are TGTGCCAGCAGCCAAGAAATCAGTGAAACCTACGAGCAGTACTTC. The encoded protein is CASSQEISETYEQYF.

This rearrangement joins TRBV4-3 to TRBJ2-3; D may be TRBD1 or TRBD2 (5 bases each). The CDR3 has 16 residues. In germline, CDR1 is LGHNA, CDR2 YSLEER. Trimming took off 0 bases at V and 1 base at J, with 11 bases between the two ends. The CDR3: CASSQERQGGTDTQYF. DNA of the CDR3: TGCGCCAGCAGCCAAGAACGGCAGGGAGGCACAGATACGCAGTATTTT.

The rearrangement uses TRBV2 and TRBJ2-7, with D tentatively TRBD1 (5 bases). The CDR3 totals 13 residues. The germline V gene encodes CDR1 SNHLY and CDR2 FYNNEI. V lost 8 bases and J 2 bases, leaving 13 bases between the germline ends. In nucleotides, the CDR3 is TGTGCCAGCCGGCAGGGTCAGACCTACGAGCAGTACTTC. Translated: CASRQGQTYEQYF.

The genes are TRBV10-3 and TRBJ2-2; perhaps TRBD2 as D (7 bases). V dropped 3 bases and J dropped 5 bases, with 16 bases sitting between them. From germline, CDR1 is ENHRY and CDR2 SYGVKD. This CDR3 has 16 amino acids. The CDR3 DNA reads TGTGCCATCAGTGATTATCAGGGAGGGGGAACCGGGGAGCTGTTTTTT. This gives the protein CAISDYQGGGTGELFF.

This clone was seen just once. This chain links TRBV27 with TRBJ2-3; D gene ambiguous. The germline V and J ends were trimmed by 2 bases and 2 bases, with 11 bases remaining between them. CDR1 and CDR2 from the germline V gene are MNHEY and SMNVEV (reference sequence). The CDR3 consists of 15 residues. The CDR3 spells CASSLGGRTTDTQYF. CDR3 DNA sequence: TGTGCCAGCAGTTTAGGTGGAAGGACCACAGATACGCAGTATTTT.